Detailed here is one T cell receptor beta chain. Losses at the gene ends were 5 bases for V and 4 bases for J; bases not matched to a gene: 5. The CDR3 contains 14 residues. Germline V CDR1 and CDR2: MNHNS, SASEGT. The source of the sample is a study of radiotherapy plus CTLA-4 blockade in lung cancer. Profiled with immunoSEQ multiplex PCR; TCRdb holds only in-frame clones, not every one. The data show tens of thousands of clones, around 84% seen once. The rearrangement joins TRBV6-1 to TRBJ2-7; TRBD2 matches at 10 bases. The specimen comprised peripheral blood, sampled from a patient treated with radiotherapy plus ipilimumab. The source is a human donor with non-small cell lung cancer whose response to radiotherapy plus ipilimumab could not be evaluated. The CDR3 region has the DNA TGTGCCAGCAGTCGCCCTAGCGGGAGTTACGAGCAGTACTTC. It specifies CASSRPSGSYEQYF.